A single sample gave rise to the 15 T cell receptor beta chains below, sequenced in a study of glioma-infiltrating T cells after dendritic cell vaccination (dated by TCRdb to the mid-2010s). Library construction relied on the immunoSEQ multiplex PCR assay. The source is immuneACCESS, and TCRdb retained only in-frame sequences with V and J called. Part of the clones is not carried over; for the studies checked, unresolved V genes explain less than half of this, and the remainder is unexplained. This sample has 100,000 or so clones in its table, and about nine tenths of those were observed once. The leading ten clones occupy more than 15% of the sample. The specimen was blood, collected before dendritic cell vaccination. The receptors derive from a human donor with glioblastoma.

The chain uses TRBV14 and TRBJ2-1, with D maybe TRBD2 (6 bases). The CDR3 contains 15 residues. CDR1 is SGHDN and CDR2 is FVKESK in the germline V gene. Trimming took 1 base from V and 3 from J, leaving 10 bases between them. This CDR3 is CASSQGPGDYNEQFF. The CDR3 DNA is TGTGCCAGCAGCCAAGGCCCGGGGGACTACAATGAGCAGTTCTTC.

The rearrangement links TRBV7-2 to TRBJ1-2; TRBD1 aligns across 8 bases. With V trimmed by 5 bases and J by 2 bases, 7 bases remained unmatched. CDR3 length equals 15 residues. Germline CDR1 SGHTA, CDR2 FQGNSA. The CDR3 is CASSRGQGGNYGYTF. Here the CDR3 DNA reads TGTGCCAGCAGCCGCGGACAGGGCGGAAACTATGGCTACACCTTC.

This clone was picked up one time. V gene TRBV9 combines with J gene TRBJ2-5; 7 bases agree with TRBD1. The assigned J gene may be wrong: the sequence end matches TRBJ2-7 better. CDR1 is SGDLS and CDR2 is YYNGEE in the germline V gene. The CDR3 loop spans 14 amino acids. This chain's CDR3 is CASSVAGGPYEQYF. CDR3 nucleotide sequence: TGTGCCAGCAGCGTAGCAGGGGGTCCCTACGAGCAGTACTTC.

The chain employs TRBV28 and TRBJ2-7, with 11 nucleotides matching TRBD2. The CDR3 totals 17 residues. CDR1 and CDR2 (germline): MDHEN, SYDVKM. J was trimmed by 2 bases and V by 4 bases; bases with no gene match: 10. The CDR3 DNA is TGTGCCAGCAGTTCAGGCGTACTAGCGGGGGAAGCCTACGAGCAGTACTTC. Protein: CASSSGVLAGEAYEQYF.

The V call is TRBV5-6, the J call TRBJ2-7; TRBD1 might be the D (5 bases). With 1 base removed from V and 3 bases from J, the gap between germline ends came to 8 bases. Per the germline V gene, CDR1 is SGHDT and CDR2 is YYEEEE. CDR3 size: 13 residues. The DNA for the CDR3 is TGTGCCAGCAGCTTGATGGGGCTCTACGAGCAGTACTTC. Amino acids: CASSLMGLYEQYF.

This sequence joins TRBV18 and TRBJ2-5; 8 nucleotides agree with TRBD2. Germline CDR1 and CDR2: KGHSH and LQKENI. The J segment lost 6 bases and the V segment lost 3 bases, leaving 9 bases of the junction unmatched. The length of the CDR3 is 15 residues. The CDR3 loop reads CASSPFSGNVKTQYF. As DNA, the CDR3 is TGTGCCAGCTCACCGTTTAGCGGGAACGTAAAGACCCAGTACTTC.

The rearrangement joins TRBV6-5 to TRBJ1-2; D is ambiguous. The CDR3 loop spans 15 amino acids. V lost 0 bases, J lost 1 base, and 9 bases lay in between. The V gene's germline CDR1 is MNHEY and CDR2 SVGAGI. In DNA form, the CDR3 reads TGTGCCAGCAGTTACTCCGACGAGGTTAACTATGGCTACACCTTC. Its protein product is CASSYSDEVNYGYTF.

J is TRBJ2-1 and V is TRBV7-9, with D uncertain. The CDR3 covers 14 residues. Trimming left V 1 base short and J 2 bases short, with 6 bases between. Germline V lookup: CDR1 SEHNR, CDR2 FQNEAQ (reference sequence). In DNA form, the CDR3 reads TGTGCCAGCAGCTTAGGTTCAGCCTACAATGAGCAGTTCTTC. Its translation: CASSLGSAYNEQFF.

The chain uses TRBV7-2 and TRBJ2-7; tentatively, D is TRBD1 (5 bases). Trimming shortened V by 2 bases and J by 3 bases, and 14 bases separated the two germline ends. Germline V lookup: CDR1 SGHTA, CDR2 FQGNSA. CDR3 length: 15 residues. CDR3 nucleotides: TGTGCCAGCAGCTTACGTAATAGGGGCCTCTACGAGCAGTACTTC. It codes for CASSLRNRGLYEQYF.

This rearrangement joins TRBV7-9 to TRBJ1-1; TRBD1 is a possible D gene (5 bases). V gave up 4 bases and J gave up 1 base, with 7 bases separating them. CDR1 and CDR2 (germline): SEHNR, FQNEAQ (reference sequence). CDR3 length: 13 residues. In DNA form, the CDR3 reads TGTGCCAGCAGCTGGCAGGGGAACACTGAAGCTTTCTTT. Its translation is CASSWQGNTEAFF.

There are a few counts of this clone. In DNA, the CDR3 is TGTGCCTGGAGTGCTAGCGGGGGGGGATCAGAGACCCAGTACTTC. Translating it yields CAWSASGGGSETQYF. V and J are TRBV30 and TRBJ2-5; 12 bases agree with TRBD2. The CDR3 length is 15 residues. Germline V gene sequence: CDR1 GTSNPN, CDR2 SVGIG (reference sequence). Trimming at V came to 1 base and at J to 4 bases, leaving 4 bases not matched to a gene.

The CDR3 DNA follows: TGTGCCAGCAGTGCGACGACAGGGCATGGCTACACCTTC. Its protein product is CASSATTGHGYTF. J is TRBJ1-2 and V is TRBV27; TRBD1 agrees at 7 bases. The V and J ends lost 5 bases and 6 bases, in that order; junction bases with no gene match: 6. Germline CDR1 reads MNHEY; CDR2 reads SMNVEV (reference sequence). The CDR3 extends over 13 amino acids.

The chain has TRBV7-9 and TRBJ1-2, with a tentative D call TRBD1 (6 bases). This CDR3 spans 13 amino acids. V dropped 5 bases and J dropped 3 bases, with 10 bases sitting between them. Germline loops: CDR1 SEHNR, CDR2 FQNEAQ (reference sequence). In nucleotides, the CDR3 is TGTGCCAGCAGCCTACAGGGTTACTATGGCTACACCTTC. This gives the protein CASSLQGYYGYTF.

V usage is TRBV29-1 and J usage is TRBJ2-2; TRBD1 might be the D (6 bases). The CDR3 is 13 amino acids. Germline CDR1 SQVTM, CDR2 ANQGSEA. V shed 4 bases and J shed 6 bases, with 12 bases lying between them. The chain's CDR3 is CSVVGTSPGELFF. The CDR3 region has the DNA TGCAGCGTTGTGGGGACAAGCCCCGGGGAGCTGTTTTTT.

CDR3 DNA sequence: TGTGCCACCAGCAGAGATCGACAGACTGGCTACACCTTC. Translated: CATSRDRQTGYTF. This chain joins TRBV15 and TRBJ1-2, with a possible D match to TRBD1 (5 bases). V was clipped by 0 bases and J by 7 bases, with 9 bases between them. The CDR3 covers 13 residues. Germline CDR1 reads LNHNV; CDR2 reads YYDKDF (reference sequence). Looking up the rest from reference TRBV15 and TRBJ1-2 gives the full variable domain: DAMVIQNPRYQVTQFGKPVTLSCSQTLNHNVMYWYQQKSSQAPKLLFHYYDKDFNNEADTPDNFQSRRPNTSFCFLDIRSPGLGDTAMYLCATSRDRQTGYTFGSGTRLTVV.